This T cell receptor (beta chain) was sequenced for a study of ipilimumab plus nivolumab after autologous stem cell transplantation. There are 13 residues in the CDR3. Trimming took off 3 bases at V and 6 bases at J, with 7 bases between the two ends. Looked up from germline, CDR1 is SGHNT and CDR2 is YYREEE (reference sequence). Method: immunoSEQ multiplex PCR; TCRdb's copy keeps in-frame clones and lacks some. The repertoire holds fewer than 95,000 clones, with around 80% as singletons. Checkpoint therapy with ipilimumab 1 mg/kg began 14 to 28 days after transplant. The material was PBMCs, obtained in a trial of ipilimumab plus nivolumab as post-transplant consolidation. The sequence was collected from a male donor with diffuse large B-cell lymphoma. This chain links TRBV5-4 with TRBJ1-6; D perhaps matches TRBD1 (5 bases). The CDR3 region has the DNA TGTGCCAGCAGCTCCAGGGTTAATTCACCCCTCCACTTT. Translated: CASSSRVNSPLHF.